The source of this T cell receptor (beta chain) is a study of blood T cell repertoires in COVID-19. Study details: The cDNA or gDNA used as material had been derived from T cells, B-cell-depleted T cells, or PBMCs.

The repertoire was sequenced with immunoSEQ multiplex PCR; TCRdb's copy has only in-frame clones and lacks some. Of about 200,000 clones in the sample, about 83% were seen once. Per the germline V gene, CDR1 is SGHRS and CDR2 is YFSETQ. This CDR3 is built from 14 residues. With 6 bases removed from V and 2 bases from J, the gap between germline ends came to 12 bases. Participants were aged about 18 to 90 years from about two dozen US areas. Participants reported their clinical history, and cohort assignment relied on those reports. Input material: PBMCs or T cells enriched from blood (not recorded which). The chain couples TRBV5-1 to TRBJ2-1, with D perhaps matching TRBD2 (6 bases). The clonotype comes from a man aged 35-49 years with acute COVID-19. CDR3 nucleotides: TGCGCCAGCACACCCCTAGCGACCTACAATGAGCAGTTCTTC. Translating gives CASTPLATYNEQFF.